These T cell receptor beta chains were read from a single sample in a study of T-cell memory formation after mild COVID-19. TCRdb redid the calling of the 5' RACE reads with MiXCR, one entry per CDR3 protein. The sample includes some 180,000 distinct CDR3 sequences, about a fifth of them seen just once. The sequencing input was PBMCs or a T cell subset sorted from them (not recorded which). These receptor sequences come from a man aged 18 to 30 who had mild COVID-19 (a few samples of this study predate the infection). Cell type and time point are not known. Each CDR3 is given with its conserved first and last residue. D genes are given only for firm matches. Clone size is stated in some rows and not others, as once, few, many or a class when expanded.

DNA: TGTGCCAGCAGTTTGTTTCAGGGGCCTGAGCAGTTCTTC
CDR3: CASSLFQGPEQFF
D: NA
V: TRBV27
J: TRBJ2-1
size: NA
length: 13

DNA: TGTGCCAGCACCAGTGGCCCGCTTGGAGAAAAACTGTTTTTT
CDR3: CASTSGPLGEKLFF
D: NA
V: TRBV6-2/TRBV6-3
J: TRBJ1-4
size: NA
length: 14

DNA: TGTGCCAGCAGCTTTAGCGGGGGCGCCACCGGGGAGCTGTTTTTT
CDR3: CASSFSGGATGELFF
D: TRBD2
V: TRBV7-9
J: TRBJ2-2
size: few
length: 15

DNA: TGCAGTGCTAGAGATTGGACCGGGGAGCTGTTTTTT
CDR3: CSARDWTGELFF
D: NA
V: TRBV20-1
J: TRBJ2-2
size: few
length: 12

DNA: TGTGCCAAATGGACAGGGATCACAGATACGCAGTATTTT
CDR3: CAKWTGITDTQYF
D: TRBD1
V: TRBV5-5
J: TRBJ2-3
size: few
length: 13

DNA: TGTGCCAGCAGTCCAACTAGCTCAGAAGAGACCCAGTACTTC
CDR3: CASSPTSSEETQYF
D: NA
V: TRBV28
J: TRBJ2-5
size: NA
length: 14

DNA: TGTGCCAGCAGGAAAGGCCAGGCGGCGGCCCAGTACTTC
CDR3: CASRKGQAAAQYF
D: NA
V: TRBV2
J: TRBJ2-5
size: few
length: 13

DNA: TGCGCCAGCAGCCGAACCTCGGTCGGAGACTACAATGAGCAGTTCTTC
CDR3: CASSRTSVGDYNEQFF
D: NA
V: TRBV5-1
J: TRBJ2-1
size: many
length: 16

DNA: TGCAGTGCTAGAGAAGAGACCCAGTACTTC
CDR3: CSAREETQYF
D: NA
V: TRBV20-1
J: TRBJ2-5
size: few
length: 10

DNA: TGTGCCAGCGGTGAGGGCACAAACTCCTACGAGCAGTACTTC
CDR3: CASGEGTNSYEQYF
D: NA
V: TRBV7-2
J: TRBJ2-7
size: NA
length: 14

DNA: TGCAGCGTTGAATCGACTCCGAACACCGGGGAGCTGTTTTTT
CDR3: CSVESTPNTGELFF
D: NA
V: TRBV29-1
J: TRBJ2-2
size: few
length: 14

DNA: TGTGCCAGCAGCCCTCAGTCAGGAGATACGCAGTATTTT
CDR3: CASSPQSGDTQYF
D: NA
V: TRBV7-2
J: TRBJ2-3
size: NA
length: 13

DNA: TGTGCCAGCAGCAATAGGGTTGGGAAAGAGACCCAGTACTTC
CDR3: CASSNRVGKETQYF
D: NA
V: TRBV7-9
J: TRBJ2-5
size: few
length: 14

DNA: TGTGCCAGCAGCTTAAGGCCAGCGGGGGGAGGCGAGACCCAGTACTTC
CDR3: CASSLRPAGGGETQYF
D: TRBD2
V: TRBV7-2
J: TRBJ2-5
size: NA
length: 16

DNA: TGTGCCACCAGCAGGAGGGGACTTCCGATCCAGTACTTC
CDR3: CATSRRGLPIQYF
D: NA
V: TRBV15
J: TRBJ2-5
size: few
length: 13

DNA: TGTGCCAGCAGGGACAACTATGGCTACACCTTC
CDR3: CASRDNYGYTF
D: NA
V: TRBV27
J: TRBJ1-2
size: NA
length: 11

DNA: TGTGCCAGCTCACCGGGACAGACTGGGGCCAACGTCCTGACTTTC
CDR3: CASSPGQTGANVLTF
D: TRBD1
V: TRBV18
J: TRBJ2-6
size: NA
length: 15

DNA: TGTGCCAGCAGCTTCGAGAGGGACTATGGCTACACCTTC
CDR3: CASSFERDYGYTF
D: NA
V: TRBV5-4
J: TRBJ1-2
size: NA
length: 13

DNA: TGTGCCAGCAGCTTAACTAGATCGGAGACCCAGTACTTC
CDR3: CASSLTRSETQYF
D: NA
V: TRBV7-3
J: TRBJ2-5
size: few
length: 13

DNA: TGCGCCAGCAGGGCTACCGGGAACGGCTATGGCTACACCTTC
CDR3: CASRATGNGYGYTF
D: NA
V: TRBV5-1
J: TRBJ1-2
size: few
length: 14

DNA: TGTGCCAGCTCACCCCCGACTAGCGGCTTCACAGATACGCAGTATTTT
CDR3: CASSPPTSGFTDTQYF
D: TRBD2
V: TRBV18
J: TRBJ2-3
size: few
length: 16

DNA: TGTGCCAGCAGGAGAGTCGCCACAGATACGCAGTATTTT
CDR3: CASRRVATDTQYF
D: NA
V: TRBV12-3/TRBV12-4
J: TRBJ2-3
size: NA
length: 13

DNA: TGCGCCAGCAGTGCGGAGGGAACCGATCAGCCCCAGCATTTT
CDR3: CASSAEGTDQPQHF
D: NA
V: TRBV5-1
J: TRBJ1-5
size: few
length: 14

DNA: TGTGCCAGCAGCTCCCGGCGGGGGGAAAAACTGTTTTTT
CDR3: CASSSRRGEKLFF
D: NA
V: TRBV7-3
J: TRBJ1-4
size: NA
length: 13

DNA: TGTGCCAGCAGTGAAGCGAGTAACACTGAAGCTTTCTTT
CDR3: CASSEASNTEAFF
D: NA
V: TRBV2
J: TRBJ1-1
size: few
length: 13

DNA: TGTGCCAGCAGTGATGTTTCGAGGGAAGAGACCCAGTACTTC
CDR3: CASSDVSREETQYF
D: NA
V: TRBV6-1
J: TRBJ2-5
size: NA
length: 14

DNA: TGCAGCGCTGTACACGGTGGGGACACTGAAGCTTTCTTT
CDR3: CSAVHGGDTEAFF
D: NA
V: TRBV29-1
J: TRBJ1-1
size: NA
length: 13

DNA: TGTGCCAGCAGTTACGGGCAGGGGTTCTACACTGAAGCTTTCTTT
CDR3: CASSYGQGFYTEAFF
D: NA
V: TRBV6-6
J: TRBJ1-1
size: NA
length: 15